This T cell receptor beta chain appears in the sequencing data of a study of OX40 agonist ivuxolimab in advanced cancers. Turning to the study itself: People in dose escalation had one of these cancers: hepatocellular carcinoma, melanoma, renal cell or head and neck cancer. Whole-study results and caveats: More expanded clones were found, on average, in CD8+ than in CD4+ T cells. Among the lowest peripheral clonal expansion occurred in 0.1-3.0 mg/kg partial responders.

Unmatched junction bases numbered 3, after V lost 1 base and J lost 7 bases. This CDR3 has 15 amino acids. The germline V gene encodes CDR1 MNHNS and CDR2 SASEGT. Sequencing was performed with immunoSEQ multiplex PCR; in TCRdb, only in-frame clones are kept and a portion is missing. In the table there are around 14,000 clones, around four fifths of which are singletons. To note about this clone: Antigen specificity is unknown.

The clonotype originates from an adult with an advanced solid tumor such as melanoma, head and neck, liver or kidney cancer. The chain combines TRBV6-1 with TRBJ1-4; 10 bases agree with TRBD1. This material consisted of CD4+ or CD8+ T cells sorted from blood, taken in a trial of the OX40 agonist ivuxolimab. The CDR3, as DNA: TGTGCCAGCAGTGAAGGGACAGGGGGGAGTGAAAAACTGTTTTTT. This codes for CASSEGTGGSEKLFF.